Described below is a single T cell receptor (beta chain) sequence and its context. The antigen it recognizes is unknown. Each CD8+ T cell subset was flow-sorted in triplicate, and around 300,000 cells per subset were placed directly into RLT lysis buffer. Peripheral blood mononuclear cells were isolated from buffy coats using standard density gradient centrifugation. Total RNA was extracted from sorted cells using an RNeasy Mini Kit. Instrument on record: NextSeq 550. The Human TCR Profiling Kit (MiLaboratory) was used to prepare UMI-labeled 5' RACE TRB cDNA libraries. The full amount of extracted RNA was used for cDNA synthesis, and the full amount of resulting cDNA was used for PCR amplification. The libraries were made side by side, with each library going through the same number of PCR cycles. Per the source publication's procedure: MIGEC and MiXCR extracted about 50,000 +/- 9,200 unique UMI-labeled TRB cDNA molecules per library, requiring at least two reads per UMI. On average, each library contained 40,000 +/- 10,000 functional in-frame TRB CDR3 nucleotide clonotypes without stop codons. After downsampling to 5000 UMI-labeled TRB molecules per sample, diversity metrics such as normalized Shannon-Wiener and Chao1 were calculated in VDJtools. VDJtools computed clonotype-size-weighted physicochemical properties of the central five CDR3 residues: interaction energy, strength, volume and Kidera factor 4. One entry per CDR3 protein sequence results from the TCRdb reprocessing of the reads, with DNA left out. For this entry, the V and J calls and clone size follow TCRdb and not the study's own pipeline. For this sample, the table gives tens of thousands of distinct CDR3 sequences. In total, the top ten clones hold 9.5% to 12% of the sample.

The CDR3, from cysteine to phenylalanine, totals 14 residues. Only the protein is on record. The germline V gene provides CDR1 LGHNA and CDR2 YSLEER. This sample was taken from a study of CXCR3-negative and CXCR3-positive naive CD8 T cells (dated by TCRdb to about 2019). As for the study more broadly: About 150 million TRB reads were obtained in total, roughly 1.5 +/- 0.3 million reads per library. For the TRBV-TRBJ cluster analysis, the naive subsets came from roughly 5 donors, while the memory cells came from 3 donors. Diversity and physicochemical repertoire analyses covered roughly eleven donors pooled from two independent experiments.

The paper's findings and limits, for the study overall: Because CXCR3 expression was partially decreased after cryopreservation, freshly isolated PBMCs were used for most assays. Naive CXCR3-negative and CXCR3-positive cells from the same donor showed similar TRBV-TRBJ usage, whereas memory cells showed distinct patterns. Because surface CD5, which has been linked to self-reactivity in mice, was comparable between naive subsets, TCR interaction strength was also inferred from TRB CDR3 physicochemical properties. Both naive subsets had comparably high repertoire diversity, while memory CD8+ T cells had much lower repertoire diversity.

The sequenced sample was memory CD8+ T cells from blood. Read against the paper, the sample's cell subset or site label means: conventional CD8+ memory T cells (TMEM), sorted as controls. This sequence uses TRBV4-3 and TRBJ2-7; no DNA is available, so the TRBD1 call from TCRdb remains unchecked. This clonotype originated in a human donor in good health. Some clones in this sample may be carry-over from other donors' samples. Here the CDR3 is given as CASSQERGGYEQYF.